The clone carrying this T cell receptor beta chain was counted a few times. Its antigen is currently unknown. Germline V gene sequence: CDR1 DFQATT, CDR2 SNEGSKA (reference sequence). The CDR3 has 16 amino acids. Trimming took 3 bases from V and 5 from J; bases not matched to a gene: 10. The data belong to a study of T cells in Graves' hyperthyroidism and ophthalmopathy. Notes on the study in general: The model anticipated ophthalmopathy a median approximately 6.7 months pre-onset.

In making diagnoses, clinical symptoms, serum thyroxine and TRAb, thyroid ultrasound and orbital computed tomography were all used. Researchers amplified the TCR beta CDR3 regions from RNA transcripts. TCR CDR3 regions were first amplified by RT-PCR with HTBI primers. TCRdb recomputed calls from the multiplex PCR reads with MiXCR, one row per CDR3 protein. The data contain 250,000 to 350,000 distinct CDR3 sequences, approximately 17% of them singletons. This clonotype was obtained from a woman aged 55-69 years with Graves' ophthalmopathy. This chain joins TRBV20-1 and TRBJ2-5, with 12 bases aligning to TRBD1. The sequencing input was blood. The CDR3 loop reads CSASSRDRGRGETQYF. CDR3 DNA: TGCAGTGCTAGTTCCCGGGACAGGGGGCGCGGGGAGACCCAGTACTTC.